Sequencing of this T cell receptor beta chain was carried out in a study of immune characterization of retroperitoneal liposarcoma. TCRdb re-called the PCR reads with MiXCR, one entry per CDR3 protein. The sample has around 10,000 distinct CDR3 sequences; roughly 22% are singletons. Germline V lookup: CDR1 DFQATT, CDR2 SNEGSKA (reference sequence). V was trimmed by 5 bases and J by 5 bases, leaving 18 bases between them. CDR3 length equals 14 residues. The sample taken for sequencing was blood. This TCR came from a female donor with retroperitoneal liposarcoma. The gene calls are TRBV20-1 and TRBJ2-5; no firm D call. The CDR3 here is CSALKTDARETQYF. CDR3 bases: TGCAGTGCTCTAAAGACGGACGCTAGGGAGACCCAGTACTTC.